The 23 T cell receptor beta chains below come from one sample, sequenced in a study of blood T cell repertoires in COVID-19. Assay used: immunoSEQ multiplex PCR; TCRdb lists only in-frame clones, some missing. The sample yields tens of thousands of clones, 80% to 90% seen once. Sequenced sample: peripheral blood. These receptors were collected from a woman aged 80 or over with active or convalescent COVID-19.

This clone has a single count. DNA for the CDR3: TGTGCCACCATGCAGGACAGGGGAAGGGGTAAACTGTTTTTT. Translation: CATMQDRGRGKLFF. The chain uses TRBV19 and TRBJ1-4, with 9 bases aligning to TRBD1. Unmatched junction bases numbered 14, after V lost 10 bases and J lost 11 bases. CDR1 and CDR2 (germline): LNHDA, SQIVND (reference sequence). The CDR3 sequence is 14 residues long.

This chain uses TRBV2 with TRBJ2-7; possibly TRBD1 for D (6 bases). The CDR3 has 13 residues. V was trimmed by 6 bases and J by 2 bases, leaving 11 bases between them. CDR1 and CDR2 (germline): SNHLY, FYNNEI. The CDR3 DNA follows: TGTGCCAGCAGGGACAGCGTCACCTACGAGCAGTACTTC. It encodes CASRDSVTYEQYF.

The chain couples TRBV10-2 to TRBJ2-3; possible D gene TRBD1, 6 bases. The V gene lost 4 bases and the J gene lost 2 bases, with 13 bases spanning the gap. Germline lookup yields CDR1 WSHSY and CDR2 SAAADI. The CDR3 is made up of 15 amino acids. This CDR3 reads CASSVAGDLTDTQYF. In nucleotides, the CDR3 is TGCGCCAGCAGTGTAGCAGGGGATCTCACAGATACGCAGTATTTT.

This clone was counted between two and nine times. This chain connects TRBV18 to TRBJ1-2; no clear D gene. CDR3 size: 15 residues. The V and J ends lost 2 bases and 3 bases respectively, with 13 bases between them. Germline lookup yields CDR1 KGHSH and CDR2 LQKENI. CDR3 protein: CASSPTPRLYYGYTF. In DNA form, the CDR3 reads TGTGCCAGCTCACCAACACCCCGCTTATACTATGGCTACACCTTC.

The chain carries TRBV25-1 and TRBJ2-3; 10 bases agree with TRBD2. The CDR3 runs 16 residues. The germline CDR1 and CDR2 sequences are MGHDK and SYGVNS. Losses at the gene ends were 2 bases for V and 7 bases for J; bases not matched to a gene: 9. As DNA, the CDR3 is TGTGCCAGCAGTGAAGCGGGGCTAGCGGGAGTAAATACGCAGTATTTT. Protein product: CASSEAGLAGVNTQYF.

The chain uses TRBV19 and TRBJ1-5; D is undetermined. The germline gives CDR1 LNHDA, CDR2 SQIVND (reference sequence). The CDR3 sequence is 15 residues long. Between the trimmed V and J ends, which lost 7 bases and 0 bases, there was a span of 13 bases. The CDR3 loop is CASNGKPGSNQPQHF. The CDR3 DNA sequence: TGTGCCAGTAACGGCAAGCCAGGTAGCAATCAGCCCCAGCATTTT.

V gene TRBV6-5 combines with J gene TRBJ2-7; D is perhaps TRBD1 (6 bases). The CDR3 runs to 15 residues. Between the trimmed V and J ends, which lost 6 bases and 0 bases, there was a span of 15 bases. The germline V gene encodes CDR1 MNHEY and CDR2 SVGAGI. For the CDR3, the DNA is TGTGCCAGCAGCCCACAGGGTTTGGGCTCCTACGAGCAGTACTTC. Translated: CASSPQGLGSYEQYF.

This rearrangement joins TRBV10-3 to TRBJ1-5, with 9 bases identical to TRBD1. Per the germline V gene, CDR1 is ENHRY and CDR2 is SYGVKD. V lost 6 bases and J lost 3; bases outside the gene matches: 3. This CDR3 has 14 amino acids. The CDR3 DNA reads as TGTGCCATCAGGGGGGACAGGGTCAATCAGCCCCAGCATTTT. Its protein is CAIRGDRVNQPQHF.

CDR3 DNA: TGTGCCAGCAGCCTCCTGGGACAGGGGGCAGATACGCAGTATTTT. The encoded protein is CASSLLGQGADTQYF. This rearrangement joins TRBV5-8 to TRBJ2-3; TRBD1 matches at 11 bases. The CDR3 extends over 15 amino acids. CDR1 is SGHTS and CDR2 is YDEGEE in the germline V gene. The ends lost 4 bases at V and 4 bases at J; junction bases unmatched: 5.

CDR3 nucleotide sequence: TGTGCCAGCAGTGCGGGGGGTAGCACTGAAGCTTTCTTT. Translating gives CASSAGGSTEAFF. V usage is TRBV2 and J usage is TRBJ1-1; TRBD1 might be the D (5 bases). Trimming shortened V by 4 bases and J by 4 bases, and 10 bases separated the two germline ends. This CDR3 has 13 amino acids. Germline-derived CDR1 and CDR2 are SNHLY and FYNNEI.

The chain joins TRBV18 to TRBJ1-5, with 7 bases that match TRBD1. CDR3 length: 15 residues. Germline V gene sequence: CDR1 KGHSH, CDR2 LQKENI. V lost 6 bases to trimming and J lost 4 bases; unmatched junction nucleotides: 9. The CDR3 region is CASSPGGTENQPQHF. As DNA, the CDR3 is TGTGCCAGCTCCCCGGGAGGGACAGAAAATCAGCCCCAGCATTTT.

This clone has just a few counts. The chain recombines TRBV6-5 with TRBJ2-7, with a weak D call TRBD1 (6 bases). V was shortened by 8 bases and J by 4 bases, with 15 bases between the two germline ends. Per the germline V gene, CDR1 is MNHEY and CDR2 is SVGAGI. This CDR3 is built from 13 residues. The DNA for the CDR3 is TGTGCCAGCCGAGGGGGTTGGGCATACGAGCAGTACTTC. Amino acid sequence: CASRGGWAYEQYF.

The CDR3: CASSFRSGGAWETQYF. Here the CDR3 DNA reads TGTGCCAGCAGCTTTAGGAGCGGGGGGGCCTGGGAGACCCAGTACTTC. This sequence joins TRBV5-4 and TRBJ2-5; 10 nucleotides match TRBD2. This CDR3 region has 16 residues. V dropped 2 bases and J dropped 5; count of bases not matched to a gene: 9. Germline V gene data show CDR1 as SGHNT and CDR2 as YYREEE (reference sequence).

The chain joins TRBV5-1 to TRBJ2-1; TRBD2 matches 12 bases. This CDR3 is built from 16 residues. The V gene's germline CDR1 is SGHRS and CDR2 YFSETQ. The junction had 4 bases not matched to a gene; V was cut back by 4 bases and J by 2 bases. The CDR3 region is CASSQASGRAYNEQFF. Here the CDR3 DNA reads TGCGCCAGCAGCCAAGCTAGCGGGAGGGCCTACAATGAGCAGTTCTTC.

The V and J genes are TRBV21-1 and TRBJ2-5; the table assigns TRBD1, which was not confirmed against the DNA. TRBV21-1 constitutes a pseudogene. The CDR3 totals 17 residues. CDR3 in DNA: TGTGCCAGCAGCAAAGTTCGGGACAGGGGATACCAAGAGACCCAGTACTTC. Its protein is CASSKVRDRGYQETQYF.

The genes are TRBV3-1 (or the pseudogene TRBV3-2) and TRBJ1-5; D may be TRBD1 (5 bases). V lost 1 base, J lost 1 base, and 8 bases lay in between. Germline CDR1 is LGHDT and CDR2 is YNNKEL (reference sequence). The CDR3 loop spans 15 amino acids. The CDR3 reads CASSQGGGSNQPQHF. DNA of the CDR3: TGTGCCAGCAGCCAAGGCGGGGGAAGCAATCAGCCCCAGCATTTT.

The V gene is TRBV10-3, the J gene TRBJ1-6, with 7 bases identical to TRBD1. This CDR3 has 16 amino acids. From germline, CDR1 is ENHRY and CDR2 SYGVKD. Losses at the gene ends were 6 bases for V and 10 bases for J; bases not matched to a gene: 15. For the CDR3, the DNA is TGTGCCATCAGCCAAAAAACGACAGGGTCGTTATCACCCCTCCACTTT. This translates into CAISQKTTGSLSPLHF.

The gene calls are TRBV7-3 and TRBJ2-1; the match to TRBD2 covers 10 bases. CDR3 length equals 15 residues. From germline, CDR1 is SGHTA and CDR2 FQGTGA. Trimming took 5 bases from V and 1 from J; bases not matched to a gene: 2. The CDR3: CASSPSGRSYNEQFF. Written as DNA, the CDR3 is TGTGCCAGCAGCCCTAGCGGGAGATCCTACAATGAGCAGTTCTTC.

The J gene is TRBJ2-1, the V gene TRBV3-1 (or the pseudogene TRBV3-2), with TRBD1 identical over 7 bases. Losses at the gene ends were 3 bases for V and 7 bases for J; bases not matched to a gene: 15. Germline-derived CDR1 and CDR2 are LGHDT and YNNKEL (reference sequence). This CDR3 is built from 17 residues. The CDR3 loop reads CASSQLTGAPTLNEQFF. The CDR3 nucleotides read TGTGCCAGCAGCCAGCTAACAGGGGCCCCTACGTTAAATGAGCAGTTCTTC.

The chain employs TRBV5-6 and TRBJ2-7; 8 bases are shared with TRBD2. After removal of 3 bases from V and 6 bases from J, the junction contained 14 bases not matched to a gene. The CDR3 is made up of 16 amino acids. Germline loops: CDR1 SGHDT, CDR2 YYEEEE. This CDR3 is CASSSPRGGRRPEQYF. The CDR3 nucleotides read TGTGCCAGCAGCTCCCCCCGGGGGGGGAGACGGCCCGAGCAGTACTTC.

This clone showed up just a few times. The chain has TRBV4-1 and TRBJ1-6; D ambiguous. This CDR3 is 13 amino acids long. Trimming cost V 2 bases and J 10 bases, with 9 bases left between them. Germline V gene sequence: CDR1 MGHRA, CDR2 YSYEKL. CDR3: CASSQISGSPLHF. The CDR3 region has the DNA TGCGCCAGCAGCCAAATCAGCGGGTCACCCCTCCACTTT.

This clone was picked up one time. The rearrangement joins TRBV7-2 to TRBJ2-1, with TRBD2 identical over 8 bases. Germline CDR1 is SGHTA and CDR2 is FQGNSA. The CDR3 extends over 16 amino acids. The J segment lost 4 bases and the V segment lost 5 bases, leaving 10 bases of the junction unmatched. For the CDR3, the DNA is TGTGCCAGCAGCCCCTCACTAGCGGCCCAATACAATGAGCAGTTCTTC. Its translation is CASSPSLAAQYNEQFF. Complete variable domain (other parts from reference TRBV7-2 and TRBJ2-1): GAGVSQSPSNKVTEKGKDVELRCDPISGHTALYWYRQSLGQGLEFLIYFQGNSAPDKSGLPSDRFSAERTGGSVSTLTIQRTQQEDSAVYLCASSPSLAAQYNEQFFGPGTRLTVL.

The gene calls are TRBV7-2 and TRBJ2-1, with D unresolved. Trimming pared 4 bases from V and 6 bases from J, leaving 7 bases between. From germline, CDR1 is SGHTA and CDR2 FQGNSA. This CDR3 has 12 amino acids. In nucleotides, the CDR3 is TGTGCCAGCAGCTCTAAGATCAATGAGCAGTTCTTC. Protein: CASSSKINEQFF.